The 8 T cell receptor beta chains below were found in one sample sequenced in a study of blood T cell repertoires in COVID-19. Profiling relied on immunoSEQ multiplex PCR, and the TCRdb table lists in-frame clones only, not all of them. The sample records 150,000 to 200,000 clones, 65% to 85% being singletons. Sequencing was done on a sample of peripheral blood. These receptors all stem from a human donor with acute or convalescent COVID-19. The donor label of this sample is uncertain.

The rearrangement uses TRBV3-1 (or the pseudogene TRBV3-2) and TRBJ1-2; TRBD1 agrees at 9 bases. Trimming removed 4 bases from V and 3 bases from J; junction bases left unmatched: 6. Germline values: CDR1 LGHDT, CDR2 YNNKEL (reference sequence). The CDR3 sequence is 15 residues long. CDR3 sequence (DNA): TGTGCCAGCAGCCCCCAGACAGGGGGTCACTATGGCTACACCTTC. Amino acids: CASSPQTGGHYGYTF.

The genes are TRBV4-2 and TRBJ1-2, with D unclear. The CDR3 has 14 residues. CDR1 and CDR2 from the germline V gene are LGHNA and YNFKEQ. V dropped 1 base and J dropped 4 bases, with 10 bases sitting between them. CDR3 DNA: TGTGCCAGCAGCCAAGTAGCCAGCATCTATGGCTACACCTTC. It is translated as CASSQVASIYGYTF.

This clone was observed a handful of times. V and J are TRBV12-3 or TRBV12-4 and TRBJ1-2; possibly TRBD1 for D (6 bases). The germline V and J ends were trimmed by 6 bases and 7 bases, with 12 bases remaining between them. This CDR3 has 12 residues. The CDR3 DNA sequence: TGTGCCAGCAGCCCCGGGACATCTGGCTACACCTTC. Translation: CASSPGTSGYTF.

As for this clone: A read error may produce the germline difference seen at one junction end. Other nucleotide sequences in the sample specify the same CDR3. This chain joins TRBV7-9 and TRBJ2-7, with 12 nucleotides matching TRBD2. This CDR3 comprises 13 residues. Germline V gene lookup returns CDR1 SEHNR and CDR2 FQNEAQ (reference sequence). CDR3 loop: CASSLAGGGEQYF. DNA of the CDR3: TGTGCCAGCAGCCTAGCGGGAGGGGGGGAGCAGTACTTC.

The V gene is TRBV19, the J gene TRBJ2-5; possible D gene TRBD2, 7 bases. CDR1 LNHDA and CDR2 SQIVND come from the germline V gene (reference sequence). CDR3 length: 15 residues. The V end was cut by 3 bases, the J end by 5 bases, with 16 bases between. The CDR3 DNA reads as TGTGCCAGTAGTATCGGGGGGCGTGGAGGGGAGACCCAGTACTTC. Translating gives CASSIGGRGGETQYF.

CDR3 in DNA: TGTGCCATCAAGGTAACAGGGGGTAGCACCGGGGAGCTGTTTTTT. Its translation is CAIKVTGGSTGELFF. The chain is built from TRBV10-3 and TRBJ2-2, with TRBD1 identical over 8 bases. In germline, CDR1 is ENHRY, CDR2 SYGVKD. The CDR3 is made up of 15 amino acids. V gave up 7 bases and J gave up 4 bases; unmatched junction bases: 8.

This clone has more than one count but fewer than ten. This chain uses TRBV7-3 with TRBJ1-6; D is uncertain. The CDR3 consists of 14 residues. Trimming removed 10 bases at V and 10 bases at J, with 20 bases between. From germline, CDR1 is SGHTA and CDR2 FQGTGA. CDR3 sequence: CAKGFFPGESPLHF. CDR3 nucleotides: TGTGCCAAAGGGTTTTTCCCCGGGGAATCACCCCTCCACTTT.

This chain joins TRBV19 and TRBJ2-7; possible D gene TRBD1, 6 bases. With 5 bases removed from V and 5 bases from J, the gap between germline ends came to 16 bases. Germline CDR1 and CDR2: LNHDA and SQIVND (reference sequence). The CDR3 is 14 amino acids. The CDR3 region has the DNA TGTGCCAGTAGTTCGCATGACAGGCCCAACGAGCAGTACTTC. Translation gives CASSSHDRPNEQYF.